This TCR beta chain was sequenced for a study of CD4 T cells in relation to SARS-CoV-2 and coronaviruses. Study in general: Two subjects were Hispanic; patients were eight or nine males and a few females. Broader study findings: The cross-reactivity analysis covered only spike protein, not other viral proteins.

Only in-frame clones appear in the TCRdb table, and some are missing; sequencing was by immunoSEQ multiplex PCR. Of 50,000 to 70,000 clones in the sample, around 90% were seen once. Of note for this clone: The antigen is undetermined.

The CDR3 length is 14 residues. Germline V gene data show CDR1 as SGDLS and CDR2 as YYNGEE. V shed 0 bases and J shed 1 base, with 7 bases lying between them. Sequencing was performed on naive CD4+ T cells from PBMCs. Documented subset: naive CD4+ T cells isolated by negative enrichment. This chain links TRBV9 with TRBJ2-5; unclear D gene. This TCR derives from an adult with COVID-19. This CDR3 reads CASSVDLFQETQYF. The CDR3 bases are TGTGCCAGCAGCGTAGATCTATTCCAAGAGACCCAGTACTTC.